This T cell receptor (beta chain) comes out of a study of early T cells in non-severe SARS-CoV-2 infection. The V end lost 4 bases, the J end lost 4 bases, and 13 bases lay between the germline ends. CDR1 and CDR2 from the germline V gene are LNHDA and SQIVND (reference sequence). The length of the CDR3 is 15 residues. As concerns this clonotype: Its antigen is unidentified.

Whole-study findings and limits: VDJdb matches were skewed toward anti-spike CD8 T cell responses.

Individual cDNA molecules were tagged with unique molecular identifiers, the study reported. TCRdb re-called the 5' RACE reads through MiXCR, storing one row per CDR3 protein. The table shows 55,000 to 70,000 distinct CDR3 sequences, with around 12% occurring only once. This chain links TRBV19 with TRBJ2-2; D may be TRBD1 or TRBD2 (5 bases each). The sample comprised whole blood. The sequence was collected from an adult who was a healthcare worker with PCR-confirmed SARS-CoV-2 infection or an uninfected control (not recorded which). This CDR3 is CASSTQTGTTGELFF. CDR3 bases: TGTGCCAGTAGTACACAGACGGGGACCACCGGGGAGCTGTTTTTT.